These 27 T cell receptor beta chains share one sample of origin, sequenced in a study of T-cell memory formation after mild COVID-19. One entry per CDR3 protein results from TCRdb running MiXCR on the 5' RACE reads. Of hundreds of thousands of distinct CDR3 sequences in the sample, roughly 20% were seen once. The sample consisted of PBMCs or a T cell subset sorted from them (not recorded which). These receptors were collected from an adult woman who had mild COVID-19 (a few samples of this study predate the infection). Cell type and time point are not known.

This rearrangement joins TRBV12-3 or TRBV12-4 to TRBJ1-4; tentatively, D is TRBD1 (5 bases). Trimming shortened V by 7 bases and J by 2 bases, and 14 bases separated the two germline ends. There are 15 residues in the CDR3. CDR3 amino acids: CASTSIGTTNEKLFF. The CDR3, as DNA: TGTGCCAGCACCTCGATTGGGACGACTAATGAAAAACTGTTTTTT.

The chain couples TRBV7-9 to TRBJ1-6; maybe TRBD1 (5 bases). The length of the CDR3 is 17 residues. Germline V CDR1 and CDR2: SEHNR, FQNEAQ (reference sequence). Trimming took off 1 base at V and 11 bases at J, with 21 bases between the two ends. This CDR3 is CASSLVGAGASNPPLHF. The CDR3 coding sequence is TGTGCCAGCAGCTTAGTCGGCGCCGGGGCGTCGAATCCACCCCTCCACTTT.

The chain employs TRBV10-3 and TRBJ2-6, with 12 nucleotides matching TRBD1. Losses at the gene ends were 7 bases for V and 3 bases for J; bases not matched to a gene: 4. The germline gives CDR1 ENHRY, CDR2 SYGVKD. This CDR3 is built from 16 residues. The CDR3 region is CAIKGTGGVGANVLTF. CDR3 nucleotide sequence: TGTGCCATCAAGGGGACAGGGGGCGTTGGGGCCAACGTCCTGACTTTC.

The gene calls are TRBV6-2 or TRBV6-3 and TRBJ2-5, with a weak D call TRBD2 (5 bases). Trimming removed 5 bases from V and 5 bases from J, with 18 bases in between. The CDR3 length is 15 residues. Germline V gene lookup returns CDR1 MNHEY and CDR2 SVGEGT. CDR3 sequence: CASSPLVRGLETQYF. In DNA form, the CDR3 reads TGTGCCAGCAGTCCTTTGGTGAGAGGGCTGGAGACCCAGTACTTC.

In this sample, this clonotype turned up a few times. The CDR3 coding sequence is TGTGCCAGCAGTTACTGGACTAGCGGGAGTGATGAGCAGTTCTTC. It is translated as CASSYWTSGSDEQFF. The gene calls are TRBV6-6 and TRBJ2-1, with TRBD2 identical over 13 bases. V gave up 1 base and J gave up 8 bases; unmatched junction bases: 2. The CDR3 consists of 15 residues. Germline CDR1 MNHNY, CDR2 SVGAGI (reference sequence).

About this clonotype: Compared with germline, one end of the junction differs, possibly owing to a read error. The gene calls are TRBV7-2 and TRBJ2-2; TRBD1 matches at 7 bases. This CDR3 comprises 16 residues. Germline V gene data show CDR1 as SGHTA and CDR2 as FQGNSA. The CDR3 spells CASSILTGFNNGELFF. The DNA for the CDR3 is TGTGCCAGCAGCATCCTGACAGGGTTCAACAACGGGGAGCTGTTTTTT.

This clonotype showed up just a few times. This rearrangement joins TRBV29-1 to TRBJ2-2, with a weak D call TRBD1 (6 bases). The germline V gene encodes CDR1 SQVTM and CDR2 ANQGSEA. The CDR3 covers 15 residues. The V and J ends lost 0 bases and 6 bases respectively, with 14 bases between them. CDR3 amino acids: CSVEDLGRGSGELFF. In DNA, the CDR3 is TGCAGCGTTGAAGATTTGGGCAGGGGTTCCGGGGAGCTGTTTTTT.

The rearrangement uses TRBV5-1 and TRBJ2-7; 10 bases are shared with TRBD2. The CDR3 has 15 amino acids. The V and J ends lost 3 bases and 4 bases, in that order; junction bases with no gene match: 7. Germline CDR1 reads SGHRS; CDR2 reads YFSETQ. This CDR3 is CASSSGAGGPYEQYF. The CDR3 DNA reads TGCGCCAGCAGCTCGGGAGCGGGAGGGCCATACGAGCAGTACTTC. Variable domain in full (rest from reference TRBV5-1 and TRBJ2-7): KAGVTQTPRYLIKTRGQQVTLSCSPISGHRSVSWYQQTPGQGLQFLFEYFSETQRNKGNFPGRFSGRQFSNSRSEMNVSTLELGDSALYLCASSSGAGGPYEQYFGPGTRLTVT.

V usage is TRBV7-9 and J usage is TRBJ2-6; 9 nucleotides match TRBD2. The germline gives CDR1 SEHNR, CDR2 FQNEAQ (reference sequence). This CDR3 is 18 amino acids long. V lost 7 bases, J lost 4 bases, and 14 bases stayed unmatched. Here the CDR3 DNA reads TGTGCCAGCACCGAGACGCGGGGGGGCCTAGGAGGGGCCAACGTCCTGACTTTC. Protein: CASTETRGGLGGANVLTF.

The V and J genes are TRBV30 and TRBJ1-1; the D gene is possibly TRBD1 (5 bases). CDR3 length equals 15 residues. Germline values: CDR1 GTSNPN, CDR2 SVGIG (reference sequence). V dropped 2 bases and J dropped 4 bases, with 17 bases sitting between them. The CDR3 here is CAWSFGGSASTEAFF. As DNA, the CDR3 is TGTGCCTGGAGTTTTGGGGGTTCCGCGTCCACTGAAGCTTTCTTT.

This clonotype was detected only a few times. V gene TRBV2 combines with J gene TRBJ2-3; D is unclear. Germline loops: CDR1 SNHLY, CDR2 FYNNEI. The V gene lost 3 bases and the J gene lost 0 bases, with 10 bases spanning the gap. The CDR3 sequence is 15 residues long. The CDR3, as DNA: TGTGCCAGCAGTGATACACGTGCTAGCACAGATACGCAGTATTTT. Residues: CASSDTRASTDTQYF. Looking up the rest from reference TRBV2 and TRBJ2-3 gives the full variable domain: EPEVTQTPSHQVTQMGQEVILRCVPISNHLYFYWYRQILGQKVEFLVSFYNNEISEKSEIFDDQFSVERPDGSNFTLKIRSTKLEDSAMYFCASSDTRASTDTQYFGPGTRLTVL.

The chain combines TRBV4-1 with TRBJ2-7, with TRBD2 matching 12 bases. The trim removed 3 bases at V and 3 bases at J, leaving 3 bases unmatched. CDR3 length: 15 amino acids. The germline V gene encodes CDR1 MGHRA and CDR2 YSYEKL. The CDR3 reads CASSHTTSGSYEQYF. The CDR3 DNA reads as TGCGCCAGCAGCCACACGACTAGCGGGAGCTACGAGCAGTACTTC.

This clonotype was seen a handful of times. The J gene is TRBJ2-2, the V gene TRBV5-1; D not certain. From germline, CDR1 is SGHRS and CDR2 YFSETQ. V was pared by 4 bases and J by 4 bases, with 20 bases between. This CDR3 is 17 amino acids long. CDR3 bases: TGCGCCAGCAGCACCACAAGTGCAGGCCCGGGCACCGGGGAGCTGTTTTTT. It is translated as CASSTTSAGPGTGELFF.

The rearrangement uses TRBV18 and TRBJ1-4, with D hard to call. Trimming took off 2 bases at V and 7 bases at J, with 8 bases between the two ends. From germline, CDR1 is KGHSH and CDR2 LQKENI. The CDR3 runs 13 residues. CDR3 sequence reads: CASSPGMVEKLFF. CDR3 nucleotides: TGTGCCAGCTCACCAGGGATGGTTGAAAAACTGTTTTTT.

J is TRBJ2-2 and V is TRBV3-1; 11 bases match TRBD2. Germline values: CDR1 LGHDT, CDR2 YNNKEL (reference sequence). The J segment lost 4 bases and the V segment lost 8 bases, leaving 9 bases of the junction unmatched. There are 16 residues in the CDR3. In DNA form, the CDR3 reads TGTGCCAGCGCGACTAGCGGGACCCGAGGCACCGGGGAGCTGTTTTTT. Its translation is CASATSGTRGTGELFF.

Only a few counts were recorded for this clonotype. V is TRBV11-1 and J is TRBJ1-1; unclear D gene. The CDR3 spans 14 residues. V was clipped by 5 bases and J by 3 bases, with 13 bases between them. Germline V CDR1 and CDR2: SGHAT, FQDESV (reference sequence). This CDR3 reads CASSQRALDTEAFF. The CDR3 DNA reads TGTGCCAGCAGCCAACGGGCCCTGGACACTGAAGCTTTCTTT. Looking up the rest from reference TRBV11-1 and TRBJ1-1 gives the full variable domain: EAEVAQSPRYKITEKSQAVAFWCDPISGHATLYWYRQILGQGPELLVQFQDESVVDDSQLPKDRFSAERLKGVDSTLKIQPAELGDSAMYLCASSQRALDTEAFFGQGTRLTVV.

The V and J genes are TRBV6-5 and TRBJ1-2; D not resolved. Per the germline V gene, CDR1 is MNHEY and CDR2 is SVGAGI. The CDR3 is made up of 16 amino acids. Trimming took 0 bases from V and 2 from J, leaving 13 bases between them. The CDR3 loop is CASSYSMAVANYGYTF. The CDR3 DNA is TGTGCCAGCAGTTACTCGATGGCAGTCGCGAACTATGGCTACACCTTC.

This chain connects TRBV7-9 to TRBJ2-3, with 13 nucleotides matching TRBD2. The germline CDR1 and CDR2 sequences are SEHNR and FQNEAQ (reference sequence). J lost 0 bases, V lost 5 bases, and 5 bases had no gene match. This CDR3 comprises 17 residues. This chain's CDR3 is CASSPGLAGTSTDTQYF. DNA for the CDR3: TGTGCCAGCAGCCCGGGACTAGCGGGGACTAGCACAGATACGCAGTATTTT. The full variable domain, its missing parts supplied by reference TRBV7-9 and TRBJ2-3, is DTGVSQNPRHKITKRGQNVTFRCDPISEHNRLYWYRQTLGQGPEFLTYFQNEAQLEKSRLLSDRFSAERPKGSFSTLEIQRTEQGDSAMYLCASSPGLAGTSTDTQYFGPGTRLTVL.

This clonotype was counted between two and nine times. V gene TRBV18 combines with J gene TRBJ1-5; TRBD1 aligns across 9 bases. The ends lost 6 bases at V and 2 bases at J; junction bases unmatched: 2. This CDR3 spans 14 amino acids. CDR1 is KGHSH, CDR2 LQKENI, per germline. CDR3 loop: CASSRDRGNQPQHF. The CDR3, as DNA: TGTGCCAGCTCCCGGGACAGGGGCAATCAGCCCCAGCATTTT. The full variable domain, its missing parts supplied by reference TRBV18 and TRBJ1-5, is NAGVMQNPRHLVRRRGQEARLRCSPMKGHSHVYWYRQLPEEGLKFMVYLQKENIIDESGMPKERFSAEFPKEGPSILRIQQVVRGDSAAYFCASSRDRGNQPQHFGDGTRLSIL.

The DNA of the CDR3 is TGTGCCAGCAGTTTCCCCCGGACAGAATACAATGAGCAGTTCTTC. Translation: CASSFPRTEYNEQFF. The chain combines TRBV6-6 with TRBJ2-1, with D possibly TRBD1 on 6 matching bases. The CDR3 totals 15 residues. Germline assignment: CDR1 MNHNY and CDR2 SVGAGI (reference sequence). Trimming pared 4 bases from V and 4 bases from J, leaving 14 bases between.

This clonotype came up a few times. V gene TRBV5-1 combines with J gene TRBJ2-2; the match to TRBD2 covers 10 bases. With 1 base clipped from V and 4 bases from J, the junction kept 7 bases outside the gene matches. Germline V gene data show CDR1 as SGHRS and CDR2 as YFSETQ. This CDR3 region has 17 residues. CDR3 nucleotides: TGCGCCAGCAGCTTGAAGCTAGCGGGGGTTATCACCGGGGAGCTGTTTTTT. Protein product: CASSLKLAGVITGELFF.

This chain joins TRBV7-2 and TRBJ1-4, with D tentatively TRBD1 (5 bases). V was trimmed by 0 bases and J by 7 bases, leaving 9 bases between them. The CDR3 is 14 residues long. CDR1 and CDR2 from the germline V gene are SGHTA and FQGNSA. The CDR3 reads CASSLAGGGEKLFF. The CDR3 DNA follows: TGTGCCAGCAGCTTAGCTGGGGGGGGTGAAAAACTGTTTTTT.

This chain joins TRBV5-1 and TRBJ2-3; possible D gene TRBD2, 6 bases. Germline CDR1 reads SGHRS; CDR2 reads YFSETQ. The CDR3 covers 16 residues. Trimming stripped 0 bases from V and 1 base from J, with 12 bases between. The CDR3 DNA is TGCGCCAGCAGCTTGGTGTCGGGAGTCCGCACAGATACGCAGTATTTT. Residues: CASSLVSGVRTDTQYF.

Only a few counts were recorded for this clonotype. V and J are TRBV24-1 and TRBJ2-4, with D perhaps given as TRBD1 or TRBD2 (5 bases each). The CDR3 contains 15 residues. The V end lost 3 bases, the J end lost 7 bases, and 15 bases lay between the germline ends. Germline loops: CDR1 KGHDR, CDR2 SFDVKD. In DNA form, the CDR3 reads TGTGCCACCAGTGATCCTGTGAGGGGTGGGAACATTCAGTACTTC. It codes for CATSDPVRGGNIQYF.

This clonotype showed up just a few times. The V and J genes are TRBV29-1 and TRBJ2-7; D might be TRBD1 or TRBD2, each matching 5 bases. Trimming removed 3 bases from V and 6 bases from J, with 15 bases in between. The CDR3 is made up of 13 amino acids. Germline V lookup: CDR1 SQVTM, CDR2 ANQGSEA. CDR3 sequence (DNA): TGCAGCGTTGAGGGACGGATTCCTGGCGAGCAGTACTTC. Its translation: CSVEGRIPGEQYF.

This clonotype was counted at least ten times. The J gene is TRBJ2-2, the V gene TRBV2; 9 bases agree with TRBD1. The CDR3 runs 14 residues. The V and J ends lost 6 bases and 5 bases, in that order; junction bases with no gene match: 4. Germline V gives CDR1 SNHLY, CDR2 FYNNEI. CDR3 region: CASSLGTGTGELFF. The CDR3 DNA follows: TGTGCCAGCAGCCTTGGGACAGGGACCGGGGAGCTGTTTTTT.

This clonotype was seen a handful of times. The CDR3 sequence: CASSRTSGRLGTGELFF. CDR3 DNA sequence: TGTGCCAGCAGCAGGACTAGCGGGAGGTTAGGCACCGGGGAGCTGTTTTTT. This chain joins TRBV7-8 and TRBJ2-2; 14 nucleotides align to TRBD2. Germline V CDR1 and CDR2: SGHVS, FQNEAQ. The CDR3 covers 17 residues. The V segment lost 5 bases and the J segment 4 bases; nucleotides outside the gene matches: 6.